This TCR beta chain was identified in a study of molecular identifiers for immune sequencing clone quantification. Study-wide background: Replicate runs used RNA from approximately 20,000 or 100,000 naive CD8 cells, which was split five ways into aliquots, and four of those aliquots were then sequenced.

In this sample, this clonotype turned up many times. One entry per CDR3 protein results from TCRdb running MiXCR on the PCR reads. The repertoire holds about 500,000 distinct CDR3 sequences, with about 26% as singletons. The germline V gene has CDR1 SQVTM and CDR2 ANQGSEA. J was trimmed by 6 bases and V by 6 bases; bases with no gene match: 8. The CDR3 sequence is 13 residues long. The receptor's source is a human donor in good health. Some libraries in this study had Jurkat cell RNA spiked in. The rearrangement joins TRBV29-1 to TRBJ1-5; 7 bases line up with TRBD1. The sequenced sample was naive CD8+ T cells from blood, with Jurkat cell RNA spiked in. The sample's subset: FACS-sorted CD8+CD4-CCR7+CD45RA+ naive T cells. The CDR3 DNA follows: TGCAGCGTAGATACAGGGGATGGTCAGCCCCAGCATTTT. Amino acids: CSVDTGDGQPQHF.